The sequence of this T cell receptor (beta chain) was determined in a study of CD8 T cells in ankylosing spondylitis. Findings and caveats of the study: Disease-linked clones were CD8+ and relatively rare in peripheral blood.

TCRdb called the 5' RACE reads again in MiXCR, with one record for every CDR3 protein. In the table there are 300,000 to 350,000 distinct CDR3 sequences, roughly 14% of which are singletons. With respect to this clonotype: Antigen unknown.

Losses at the gene ends were 5 bases for V and 5 bases for J; bases not matched to a gene: 2. Germline-derived CDR1 and CDR2 are MGHRA and YSYEKL. This CDR3 is built from 14 residues. This TCR derives from a male donor with ankylosing spondylitis or in good health (not recorded which). The source material was blood, either unsorted or a sorted T cell fraction (not recorded which). This chain uses TRBV4-1 with TRBJ1-6; 8 bases agree with TRBD1. The CDR3 here is CASSSDRDNSPLHF. CDR3 DNA: TGCGCCAGCAGCTCGGACAGGGATAATTCACCCCTCCACTTT.